This T cell receptor beta chain is drawn from a study of blood T cell repertoires in COVID-19. At the level of the study: Sources were T cells, B-cell-depleted T cells, or PBMCs; the material itself was cDNA or gDNA.

This CDR3 is built from 14 residues. Germline values: CDR1 SGHTA, CDR2 FQGTGA. Unmatched junction bases numbered 4, after V lost 5 bases and J lost 6 bases. Source study methods: By means of reference gene primer amplification, nucleated cell counts were estimated. Measured with immunoSEQ multiplex PCR; TCRdb has only the in-frame clones, and not every one. V, J and clone size were drawn from that table, and D and trimming were deduced from the DNA. The profile shows approximately 210,000 clones, 85% to 90% of them singletons. During active infection, Seattle patients enrolled and were then monitored through disease.

V is TRBV7-3 and J is TRBJ2-2; 9 bases are a match to TRBD1. This clonotype originated in a man aged 45 to 65 with COVID-19, enrolled during active disease. The source material was peripheral blood. This CDR3 is CASSQQGAPGELFF. The CDR3 coding sequence is TGTGCCAGCAGCCAACAGGGGGCCCCCGGGGAGCTGTTTTTT.